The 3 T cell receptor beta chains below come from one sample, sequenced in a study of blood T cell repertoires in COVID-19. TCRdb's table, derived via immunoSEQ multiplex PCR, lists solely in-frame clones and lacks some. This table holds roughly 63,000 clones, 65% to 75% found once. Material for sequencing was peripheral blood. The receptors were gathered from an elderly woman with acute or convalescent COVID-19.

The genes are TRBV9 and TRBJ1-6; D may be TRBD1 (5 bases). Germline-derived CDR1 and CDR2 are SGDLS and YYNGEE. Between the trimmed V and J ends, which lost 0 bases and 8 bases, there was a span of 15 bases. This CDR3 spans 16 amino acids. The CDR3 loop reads CASSVGPILGDSPLHF. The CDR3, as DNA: TGTGCCAGCAGCGTAGGTCCAATCCTAGGGGATTCACCCCTCCACTTT.

The CDR3 is CASSQGRDRVSQYF. CDR3 sequence (DNA): TGCGCCAGCAGCCAGGGGAGGGACCGCGTATCGCAGTACTTC. The V call is TRBV4-3, the J call TRBJ2-5; 7 positions match TRBD2. The CDR3 spans 14 residues. CDR1 and CDR2 (germline): LGHNA, YSLEER. Germline trimming cut 3 bases from V and 11 bases from J; bases unmatched to any gene: 12.

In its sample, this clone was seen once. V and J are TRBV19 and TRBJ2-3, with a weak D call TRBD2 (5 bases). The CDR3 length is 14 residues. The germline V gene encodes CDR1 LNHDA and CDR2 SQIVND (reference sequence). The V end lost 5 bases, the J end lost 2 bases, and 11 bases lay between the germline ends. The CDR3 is CASSPGWATDTQYF. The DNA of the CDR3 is TGTGCCAGTAGTCCGGGGTGGGCCACAGATACGCAGTATTTT.